This TCR beta chain was sequenced in a study of blood T cell repertoires in COVID-19. Study overall: The United States, Italy and Spain provided the acute and convalescent COVID-19 samples. From T cells, B-cell-depleted T cells, or PBMCs came the material, which was cDNA or gDNA.

Assay: immunoSEQ multiplex PCR; the TCRdb copy retains only in-frame clones and omits some. Of 210,000 or so clones detected, 88% appear once; the ten largest clones hold 2.5% to 3.5%. V lost 4 bases to trimming and J lost 3 bases, with 9 bases between them. Per the germline V gene, CDR1 is KGHSH and CDR2 is LQKENI. There are 13 residues in the CDR3. The clonotype originates from a woman aged 55-75 years with acute or convalescent COVID-19. Material: peripheral blood. J is TRBJ1-1 and V is TRBV18; possible D gene TRBD1, 6 bases. The CDR3 here is CASSRNRDTEAFF. DNA for the CDR3: TGTGCCAGCTCACGAAACAGGGACACTGAAGCTTTCTTT.